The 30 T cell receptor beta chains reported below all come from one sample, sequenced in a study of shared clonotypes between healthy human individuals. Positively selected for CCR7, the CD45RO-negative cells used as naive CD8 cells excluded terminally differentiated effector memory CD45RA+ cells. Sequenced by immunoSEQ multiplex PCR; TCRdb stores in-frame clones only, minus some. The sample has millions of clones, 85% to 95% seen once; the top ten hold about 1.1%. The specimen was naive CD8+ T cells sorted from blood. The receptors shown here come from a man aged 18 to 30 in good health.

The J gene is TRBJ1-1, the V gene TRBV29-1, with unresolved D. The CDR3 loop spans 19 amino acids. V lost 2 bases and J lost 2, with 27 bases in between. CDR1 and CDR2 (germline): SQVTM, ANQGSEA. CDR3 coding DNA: TGCAGCGTTGAAAACCGGTCCTACAGATCGGATTCGGCAAACACTGAAGCTTTCTTT. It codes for CSVENRSYRSDSANTEAFF.

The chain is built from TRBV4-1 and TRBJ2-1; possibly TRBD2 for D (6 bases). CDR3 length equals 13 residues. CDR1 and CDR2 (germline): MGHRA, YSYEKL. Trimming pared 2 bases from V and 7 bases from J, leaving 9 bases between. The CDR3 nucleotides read TGCGCCAGCAGCCAACTCCTAGCGAATGAGCAGTTCTTC. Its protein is CASSQLLANEQFF.

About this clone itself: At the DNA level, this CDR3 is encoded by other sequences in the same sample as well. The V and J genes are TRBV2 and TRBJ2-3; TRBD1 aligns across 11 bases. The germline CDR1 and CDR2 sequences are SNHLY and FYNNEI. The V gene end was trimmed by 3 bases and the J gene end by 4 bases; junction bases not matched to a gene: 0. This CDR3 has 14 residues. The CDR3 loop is CASSEGQGADTQYF. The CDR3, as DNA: TGTGCCAGCAGTGAGGGACAGGGGGCAGATACGCAGTATTTT.

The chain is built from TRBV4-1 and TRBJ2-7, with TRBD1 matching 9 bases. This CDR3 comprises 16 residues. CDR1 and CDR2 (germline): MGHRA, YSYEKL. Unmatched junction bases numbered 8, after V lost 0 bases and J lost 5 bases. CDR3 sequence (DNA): TGCGCCAGCAGCCAAGACCCGGGACAGGGCGTCAACGAGCAGTACTTC. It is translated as CASSQDPGQGVNEQYF.

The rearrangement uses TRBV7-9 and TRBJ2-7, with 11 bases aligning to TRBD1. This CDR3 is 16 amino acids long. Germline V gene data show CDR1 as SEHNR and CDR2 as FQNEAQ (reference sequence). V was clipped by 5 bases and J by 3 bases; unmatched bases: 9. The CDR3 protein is CASSTDRGLFRYEQYF. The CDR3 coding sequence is TGTGCCAGCAGCACGGACAGGGGGCTTTTCCGCTACGAGCAGTACTTC.

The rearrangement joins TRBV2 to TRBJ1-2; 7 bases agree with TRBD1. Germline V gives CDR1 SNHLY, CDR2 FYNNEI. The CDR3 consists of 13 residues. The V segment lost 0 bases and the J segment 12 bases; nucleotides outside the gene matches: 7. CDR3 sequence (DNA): TGTGCCAGCAGTGAAGCGCTTACAGGGGAGGACACCTTC. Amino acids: CASSEALTGEDTF.

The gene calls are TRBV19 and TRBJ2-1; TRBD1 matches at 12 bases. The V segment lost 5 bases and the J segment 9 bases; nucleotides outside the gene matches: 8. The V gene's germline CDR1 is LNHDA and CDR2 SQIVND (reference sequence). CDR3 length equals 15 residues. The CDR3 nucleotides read TGTGCCAGTAGTCCCCGGGGACAGGGGGCTAGTGAGCAGTTCTTC. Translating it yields CASSPRGQGASEQFF.

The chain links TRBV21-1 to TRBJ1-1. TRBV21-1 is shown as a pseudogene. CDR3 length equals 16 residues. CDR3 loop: CASSKAKIDRNTEAFF. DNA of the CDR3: TGTGCCAGCAGCAAAGCGAAGATAGATAGGAACACTGAAGCTTTCTTT.

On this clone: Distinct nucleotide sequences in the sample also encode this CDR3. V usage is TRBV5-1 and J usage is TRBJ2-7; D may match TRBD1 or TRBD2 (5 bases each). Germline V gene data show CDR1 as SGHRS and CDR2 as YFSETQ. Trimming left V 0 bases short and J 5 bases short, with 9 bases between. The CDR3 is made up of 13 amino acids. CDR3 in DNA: TGCGCCAGCAGCTTGGCAGGGACCCACGAGCAGTACTTC. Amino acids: CASSLAGTHEQYF.

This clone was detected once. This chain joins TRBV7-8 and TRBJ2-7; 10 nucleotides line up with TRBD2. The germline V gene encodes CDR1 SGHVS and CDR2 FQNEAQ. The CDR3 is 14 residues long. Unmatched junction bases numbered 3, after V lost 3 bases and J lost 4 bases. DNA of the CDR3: TGTGCCAGCAGCTTGAGACTAGCGGGTTACGAGCAGTACTTC. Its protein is CASSLRLAGYEQYF.

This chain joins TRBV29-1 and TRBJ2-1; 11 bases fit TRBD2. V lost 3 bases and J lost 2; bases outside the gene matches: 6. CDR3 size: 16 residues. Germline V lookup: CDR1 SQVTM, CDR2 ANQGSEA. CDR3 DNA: TGCAGCGTTGACCCTAGCGGGAGGATCCCCTACAATGAGCAGTTCTTC. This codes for CSVDPSGRIPYNEQFF.

The CDR3 bases are TGCAGCGCGGGACTTACAGGGGAAACTGAAGCTTTCTTT. It yields the protein CSAGLTGETEAFF. The V gene is TRBV29-1, the J gene TRBJ1-1, with 7 bases aligning to TRBD1. V gave up 7 bases and J gave up 5 bases; unmatched junction bases: 10. The CDR3 length is 13 residues. Germline lookup yields CDR1 SQVTM and CDR2 ANQGSEA. Full variable domain (missing parts from reference TRBV29-1 and TRBJ1-1): SAVISQKPSRDICQRGTSLTIQCQVDSQVTMMFWYRQQPGQSLTLIATANQGSEATYESGFVIDKFPISRPNLTFSTLTVSNMSPEDSSIYLCSAGLTGETEAFFGQGTRLTVV.

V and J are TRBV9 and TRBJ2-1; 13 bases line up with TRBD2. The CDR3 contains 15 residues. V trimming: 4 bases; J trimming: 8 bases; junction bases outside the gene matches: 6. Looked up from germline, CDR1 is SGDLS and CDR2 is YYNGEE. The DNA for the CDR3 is TGTGCCAGCAGCATACTAGCGGGGGGGCCGTATGAGCAGTTCTTC. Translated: CASSILAGGPYEQFF.

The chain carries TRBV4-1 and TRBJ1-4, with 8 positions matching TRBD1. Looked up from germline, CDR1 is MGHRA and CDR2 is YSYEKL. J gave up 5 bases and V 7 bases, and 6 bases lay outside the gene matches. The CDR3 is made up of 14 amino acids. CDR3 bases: TGCGCCAGCAATGGGGACAGGAGAAATGAAAAACTGTTTTTT. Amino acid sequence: CASNGDRRNEKLFF.

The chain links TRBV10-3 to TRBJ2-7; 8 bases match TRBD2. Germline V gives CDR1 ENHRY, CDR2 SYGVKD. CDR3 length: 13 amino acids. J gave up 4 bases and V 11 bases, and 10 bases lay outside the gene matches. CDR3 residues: CAGGGTTPYEQYF. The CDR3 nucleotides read TGTGCCGGCGGGGGGACAACGCCATACGAGCAGTACTTC.

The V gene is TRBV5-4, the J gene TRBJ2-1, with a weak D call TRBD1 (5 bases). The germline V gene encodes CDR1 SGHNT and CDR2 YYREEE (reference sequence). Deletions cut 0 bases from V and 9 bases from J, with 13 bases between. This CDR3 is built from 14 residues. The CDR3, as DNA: TGTGCCAGCAGCTTGGCCGGCAGGGTCCCTGAGCAGTTCTTC. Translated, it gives CASSLAGRVPEQFF. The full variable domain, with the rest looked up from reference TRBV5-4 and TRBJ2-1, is ETGVTQSPTHLIKTRGQQVTLRCSSQSGHNTVSWYQQALGQGPQFIFQYYREEENGRGNFPPRFSGLQFPNYSSELNVNALELDDSALYLCASSLAGRVPEQFFGPGTRLTVL.

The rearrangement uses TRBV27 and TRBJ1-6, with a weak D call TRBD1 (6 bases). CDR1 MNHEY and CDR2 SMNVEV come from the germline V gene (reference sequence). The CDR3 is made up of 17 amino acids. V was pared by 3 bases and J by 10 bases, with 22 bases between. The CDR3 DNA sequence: TGTGCCAGCAGTTTGGGTCCGGGTGAGGGGGTGGGGTCACCCCTCCACTTT. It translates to CASSLGPGEGVGSPLHF.

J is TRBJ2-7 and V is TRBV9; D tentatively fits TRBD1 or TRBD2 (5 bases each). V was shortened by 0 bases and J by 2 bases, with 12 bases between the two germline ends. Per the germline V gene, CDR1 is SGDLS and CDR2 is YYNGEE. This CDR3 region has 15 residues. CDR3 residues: CASSVVRQGPYEQYF. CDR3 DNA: TGTGCCAGCAGCGTAGTAAGGCAGGGACCCTACGAGCAGTACTTC.

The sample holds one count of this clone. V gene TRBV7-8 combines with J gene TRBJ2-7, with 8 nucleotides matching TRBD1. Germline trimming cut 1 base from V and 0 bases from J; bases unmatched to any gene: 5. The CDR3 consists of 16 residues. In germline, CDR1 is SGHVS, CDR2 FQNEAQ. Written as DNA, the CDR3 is TGTGCCAGCAGCTTAGGGACAGGGCCTTACTCCTACGAGCAGTACTTC. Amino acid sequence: CASSLGTGPYSYEQYF.

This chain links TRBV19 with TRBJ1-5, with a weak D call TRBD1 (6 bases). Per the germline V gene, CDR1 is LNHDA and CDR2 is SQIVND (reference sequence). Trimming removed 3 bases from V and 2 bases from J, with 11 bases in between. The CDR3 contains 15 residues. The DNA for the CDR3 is TGTGCCAGTAGTATGTCACAGGGTGGCAATCAGCCCCAGCATTTT. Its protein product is CASSMSQGGNQPQHF.

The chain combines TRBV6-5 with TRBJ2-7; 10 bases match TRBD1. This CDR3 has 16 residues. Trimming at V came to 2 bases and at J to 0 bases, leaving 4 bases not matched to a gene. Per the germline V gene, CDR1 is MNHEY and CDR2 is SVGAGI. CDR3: CASSYRWDRGSYEQYF. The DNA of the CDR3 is TGTGCCAGCAGTTACCGTTGGGACAGGGGCTCCTACGAGCAGTACTTC.

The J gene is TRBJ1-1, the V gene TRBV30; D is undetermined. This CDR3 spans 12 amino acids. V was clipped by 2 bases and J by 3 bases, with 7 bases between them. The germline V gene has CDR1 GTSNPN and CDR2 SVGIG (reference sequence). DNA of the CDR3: TGTGCCTGGAGTATAACAGACACTGAAGCTTTCTTT. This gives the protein CAWSITDTEAFF.

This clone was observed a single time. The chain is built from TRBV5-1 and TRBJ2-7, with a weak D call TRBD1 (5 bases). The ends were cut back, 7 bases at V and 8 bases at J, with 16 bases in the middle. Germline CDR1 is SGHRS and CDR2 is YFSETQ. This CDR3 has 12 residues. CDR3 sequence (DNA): TGCGCCAGCGGTCTTGGACATCGTCAGCAGTACTTC. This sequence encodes CASGLGHRQQYF.

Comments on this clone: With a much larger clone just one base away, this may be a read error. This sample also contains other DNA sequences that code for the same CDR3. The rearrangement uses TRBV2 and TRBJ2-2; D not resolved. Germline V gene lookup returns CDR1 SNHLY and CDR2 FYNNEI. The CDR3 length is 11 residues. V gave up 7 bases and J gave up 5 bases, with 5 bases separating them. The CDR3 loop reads CASTLTGELFF. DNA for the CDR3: TGTGCCAGCACCCTTACCGGGGAGCTGTTTTTT. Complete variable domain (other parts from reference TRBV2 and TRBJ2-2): EPEVTQTPSHQVTQMGQEVILRCVPISNHLYFYWYRQILGQKVEFLVSFYNNEISEKSEIFDDQFSVERPDGSNFTLKIRSTKLEDSAMYFCASTLTGELFFGEGSRLTVL.

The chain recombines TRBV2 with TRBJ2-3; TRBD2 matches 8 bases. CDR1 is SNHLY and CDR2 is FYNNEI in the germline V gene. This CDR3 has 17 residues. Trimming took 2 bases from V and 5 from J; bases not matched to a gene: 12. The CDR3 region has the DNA TGTGCCAGCAGTGAAAGGGGCAGCGGGAGATTCGGAGATACGCAGTATTTT. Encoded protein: CASSERGSGRFGDTQYF.

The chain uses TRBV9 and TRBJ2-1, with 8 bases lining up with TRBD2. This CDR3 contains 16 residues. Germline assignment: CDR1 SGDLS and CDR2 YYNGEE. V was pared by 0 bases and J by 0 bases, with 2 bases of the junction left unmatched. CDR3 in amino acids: CASSVVAGTSYNEQFF. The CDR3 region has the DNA TGTGCCAGCAGCGTAGTAGCGGGGACCTCCTACAATGAGCAGTTCTTC.

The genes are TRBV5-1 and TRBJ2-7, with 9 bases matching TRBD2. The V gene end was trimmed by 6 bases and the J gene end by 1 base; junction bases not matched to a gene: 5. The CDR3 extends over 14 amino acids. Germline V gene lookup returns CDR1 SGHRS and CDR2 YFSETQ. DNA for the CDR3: TGCGCCAGCAACCAGGCGGGAGGGTCCTACGAGCAGTACTTC. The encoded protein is CASNQAGGSYEQYF.

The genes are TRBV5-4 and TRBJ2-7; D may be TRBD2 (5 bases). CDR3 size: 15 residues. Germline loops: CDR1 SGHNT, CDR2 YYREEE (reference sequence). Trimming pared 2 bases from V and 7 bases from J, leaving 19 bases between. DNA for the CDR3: TGTGCCAGCAGCTTTTTAGACTCGGATCCGGGAGAGCAGTACTTC. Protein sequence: CASSFLDSDPGEQYF.

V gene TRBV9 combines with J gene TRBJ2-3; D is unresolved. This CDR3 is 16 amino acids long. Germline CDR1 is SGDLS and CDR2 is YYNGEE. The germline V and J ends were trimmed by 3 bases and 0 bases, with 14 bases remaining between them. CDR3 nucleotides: TGTGCCAGCAGCGCCCCACTATTCGAGAGCACAGATACGCAGTATTTT. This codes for CASSAPLFESTDTQYF.

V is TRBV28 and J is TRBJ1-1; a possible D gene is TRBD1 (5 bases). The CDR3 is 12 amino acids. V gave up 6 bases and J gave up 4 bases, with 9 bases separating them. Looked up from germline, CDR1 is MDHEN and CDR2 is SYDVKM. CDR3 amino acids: CASRAGSTEAFF. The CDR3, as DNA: TGTGCCAGCAGGGCAGGGAGCACTGAAGCTTTCTTT. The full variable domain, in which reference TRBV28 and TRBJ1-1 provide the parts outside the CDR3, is DVKVTQSSRYLVKRTGEKVFLECVQDMDHENMFWYRQDPGLGLRLIYFSYDVKMKEKGDIPEGYSVSREKKERFSLILESASTNQTSMYLCASRAGSTEAFFGQGTRLTVV.